The clone carrying this TCR beta chain was seen once. In the authors' methods: By means of reference gene primer amplification, nucleated cell counts were estimated. Produced via immunoSEQ multiplex PCR; TCRdb's table is partial and in-frame only. The V and J calls and clone size are taken from that table; D and trimming were inferred from the DNA. The sample lists 100,000 to 150,000 clones; approximately 74% were seen once. The entry originates in a study of blood T cell repertoires in COVID-19. Trimming removed 5 bases at V and 4 bases at J, with 8 bases between. CDR3 length: 12 amino acids. Sequenced material: peripheral blood. This receptor was identified in a man aged 55 to 70 with acute or convalescent COVID-19. The rearrangement uses TRBV12-3 or TRBV12-4 and TRBJ1-2, with D unresolved. DNA of the CDR3: TGTGCCAGCAGTCCCAACACCTATGGCTACACCTTC. The encoded protein is CASSPNTYGYTF.